The clone carrying this TCR beta chain was counted only a few times. Its matching antigen is unknown. The second PCR ran roughly 6 to 12 cycles with a sample-barcoded 5' primer and J-beta primers. Template switching added a 12-random-nucleotide identifier to every cDNA molecule. Using its own MiXCR run on the 5' RACE reads, TCRdb lists one record per CDR3 protein. This repertoire shows about 800,000 distinct CDR3 sequences, just under 25% found once; its top ten account for approximately 4%. The record originates from a study of blood T cells in healthy people across ages. Findings of the study overall: Roughly linear declines in TCR beta diversity per million T cells occurred with age.

Germline CDR1 KGHDR, CDR2 SFDVKD. This CDR3 contains 15 residues. V dropped 2 bases and J dropped 9 bases, with 16 bases sitting between them. The same specimen was also included in a second study, on T cells of mothers and their children. That source reports: The output of TCR recombination is shaped by thymic selection similarly in related and unrelated pairs.

Material: blood. This receptor was obtained from a boy younger than 18 in good health. This chain joins TRBV24-1 and TRBJ2-1; D might be TRBD1 (6 bases). The chain's CDR3 is CATSDSGQLHTEQFF. The CDR3 DNA follows: TGTGCCACCAGTGATTCCGGACAGTTACACACTGAGCAGTTCTTC.